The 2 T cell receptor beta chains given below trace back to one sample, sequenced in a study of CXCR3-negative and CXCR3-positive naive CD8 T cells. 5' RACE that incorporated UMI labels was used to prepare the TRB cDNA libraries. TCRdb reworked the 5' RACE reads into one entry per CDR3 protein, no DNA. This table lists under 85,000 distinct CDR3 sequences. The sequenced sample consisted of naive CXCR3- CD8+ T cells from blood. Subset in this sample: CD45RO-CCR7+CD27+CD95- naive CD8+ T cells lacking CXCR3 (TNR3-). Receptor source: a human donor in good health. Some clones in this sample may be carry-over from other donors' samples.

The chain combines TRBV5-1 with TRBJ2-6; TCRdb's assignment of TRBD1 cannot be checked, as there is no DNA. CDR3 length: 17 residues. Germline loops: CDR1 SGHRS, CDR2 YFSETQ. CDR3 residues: CASSWPPSGVGANVLTF. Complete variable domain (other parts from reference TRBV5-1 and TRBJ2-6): KAGVTQTPRYLIKTRGQQVTLSCSPISGHRSVSWYQQTPGQGLQFLFEYFSETQRNKGNFPGRFSGRQFSNSRSEMNVSTLELGDSALYLCASSWPPSGVGANVLTFGAGSRLTVL.

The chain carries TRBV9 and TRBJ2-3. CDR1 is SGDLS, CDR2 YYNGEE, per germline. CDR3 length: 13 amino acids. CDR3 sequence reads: CASSDGSTDTQYF.